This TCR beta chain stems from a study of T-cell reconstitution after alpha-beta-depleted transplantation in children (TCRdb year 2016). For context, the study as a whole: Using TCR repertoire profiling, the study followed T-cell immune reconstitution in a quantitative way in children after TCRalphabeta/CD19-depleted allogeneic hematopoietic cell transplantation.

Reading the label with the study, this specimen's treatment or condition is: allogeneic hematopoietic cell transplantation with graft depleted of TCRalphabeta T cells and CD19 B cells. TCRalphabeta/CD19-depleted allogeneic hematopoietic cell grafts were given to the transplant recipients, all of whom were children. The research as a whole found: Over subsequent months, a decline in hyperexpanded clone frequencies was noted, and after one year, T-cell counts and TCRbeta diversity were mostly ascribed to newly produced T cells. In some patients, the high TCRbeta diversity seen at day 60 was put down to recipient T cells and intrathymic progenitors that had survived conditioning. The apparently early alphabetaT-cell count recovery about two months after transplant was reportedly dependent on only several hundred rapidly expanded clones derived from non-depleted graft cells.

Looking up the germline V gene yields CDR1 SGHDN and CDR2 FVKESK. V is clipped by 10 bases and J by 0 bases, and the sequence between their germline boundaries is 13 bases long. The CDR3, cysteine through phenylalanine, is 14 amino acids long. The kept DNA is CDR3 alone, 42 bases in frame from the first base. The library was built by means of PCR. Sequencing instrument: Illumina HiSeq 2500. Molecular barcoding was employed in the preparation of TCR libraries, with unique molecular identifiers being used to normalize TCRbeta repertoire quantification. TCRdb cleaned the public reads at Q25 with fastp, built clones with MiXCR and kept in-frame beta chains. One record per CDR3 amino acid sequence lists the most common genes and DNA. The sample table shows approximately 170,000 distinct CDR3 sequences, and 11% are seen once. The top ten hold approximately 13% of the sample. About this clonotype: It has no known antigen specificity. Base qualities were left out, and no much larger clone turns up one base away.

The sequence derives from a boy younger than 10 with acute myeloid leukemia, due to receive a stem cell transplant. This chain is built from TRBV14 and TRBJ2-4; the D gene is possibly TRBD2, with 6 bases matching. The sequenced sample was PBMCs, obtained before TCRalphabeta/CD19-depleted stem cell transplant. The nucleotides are TGTGCCACCAAACGGGAGACAGCCAAAAACATTCAGTACTTC. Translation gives CATKRETAKNIQYF.